A single sample is the source of the 15 T cell receptor beta chains below, sequenced in a study of immune evolution from preneoplasia to lung adenocarcinoma. Profiled with immunoSEQ multiplex PCR; TCRdb holds only in-frame clones, not every one. The sample consists of a few thousand clones, around nine tenths of them appearing once. Input material: FFPE minimally invasive lung adenocarcinoma tissue. These receptor sequences come from a donor older than 65 with lung adenocarcinoma.

The chain uses TRBV6-4 and TRBJ2-2; TRBD2 is a possible D gene (5 bases). V lost 0 bases, J lost 3 bases, and 5 bases lay in between. The CDR3 totals 14 residues. Germline V gene data show CDR1 as MRHNA and CDR2 as SNTAGT. CDR3 sequence (DNA): TGTGCCAGCAGTGACTCTAGCGACACCGGGGAGCTGTTTTTT. Protein: CASSDSSDTGELFF.

This chain links TRBV21-1 with TRBJ2-7. TRBV21-1 is reported as a pseudogene. The CDR3 length is 18 residues. CDR3 DNA: TGTGCCAGCAGCAAAACCTGGGATGCTAAGTCCCGCTCCTACGAGCAGTACTTC. Translating it yields CASSKTWDAKSRSYEQYF.

The V call is TRBV27, the J call TRBJ2-7; D may be TRBD1 (6 bases). The CDR3 consists of 14 residues. Germline lookup yields CDR1 MNHEY and CDR2 SMNVEV (reference sequence). V lost 5 bases and J 3 bases, leaving 14 bases between the germline ends. Here the CDR3 reads CASSTRPRGYEQYF. The DNA of the CDR3 is TGTGCCAGCAGTACCCGGCCCAGGGGCTACGAGCAGTACTTC.

The chain joins TRBV7-2 to TRBJ2-5, with 7 bases identical to TRBD2. CDR1 SGHTA and CDR2 FQGNSA come from the germline V gene. J gave up 5 bases and V 3 bases, and 6 bases lay outside the gene matches. The CDR3 length is 14 residues. This chain's CDR3 is CASSLRGEGETQYF. The CDR3 DNA is TGTGCCAGCAGCTTGAGAGGGGAGGGGGAGACCCAGTACTTC.

A single count supports this clone. The CDR3 reads CASSLGTVAYEQYF. In DNA form, the CDR3 reads TGTGCCAGCAGCTTAGGGACCGTAGCCTACGAGCAGTACTTC. The V call is TRBV7-8, the J call TRBJ2-7, with D unclear. The V end was cut by 1 base, the J end by 2 bases, with 9 bases between. The germline V gene has CDR1 SGHVS and CDR2 FQNEAQ. The CDR3 runs 14 residues.

The chain uses TRBV2 and TRBJ2-7; TRBD1 aligns across 9 bases. Per germline, CDR1 SNHLY and CDR2 FYNNEI. The CDR3 length is 15 residues. Trimming cost V 2 bases and J 3 bases; bases outside gene matches: 5. The CDR3 DNA sequence: TGTGCCAGCAGTGAATCACCGGGACAGGGCTACGAGCAGTACTTC. Its protein product is CASSESPGQGYEQYF.

J is TRBJ2-3 and V is TRBV6-6; TRBD2 matches at 9 bases. This CDR3 comprises 14 residues. Germline V gene data show CDR1 as MNHNY and CDR2 as SVGAGI (reference sequence). Trimming took 4 bases from V and 6 from J; bases not matched to a gene: 5. This chain's CDR3 is CASSLAGELDTQYF. CDR3 coding DNA: TGTGCCAGCAGTTTAGCGGGAGAATTGGATACGCAGTATTTT.

This chain joins TRBV11-3 and TRBJ1-6; D is unclear. Germline loops: CDR1 SGHNT, CDR2 YENEEA. The CDR3 extends over 13 amino acids. With 3 bases removed from V and 3 bases from J, the gap between germline ends came to 3 bases. This CDR3 is CASSFSYNSPLHF. Written as DNA, the CDR3 is TGTGCCAGCAGCTTCAGCTATAATTCACCCCTCCACTTT. The full variable domain, its missing parts supplied by reference TRBV11-3 and TRBJ1-6, is EAGVVQSPRYKIIEKKQPVAFWCNPISGHNTLYWYLQNLGQGPELLIRYENEEAVDDSQLPKDRFSAERLKGVDSTLKIQPAELGDSAVYLCASSFSYNSPLHFGNGTRLTVT.

This chain connects TRBV28 to TRBJ2-1, with 7 positions matching TRBD2. After removal of 3 bases from V and 5 bases from J, the junction contained 7 bases not matched to a gene. Germline values: CDR1 MDHEN, CDR2 SYDVKM. This CDR3 comprises 15 residues. This CDR3 is CASSFFLGLNNEQFF. CDR3 in DNA: TGTGCCAGCAGTTTTTTCCTGGGACTAAACAATGAGCAGTTCTTC.

The chain employs TRBV27 and TRBJ2-7; D is unclear. The CDR3 extends over 13 amino acids. Germline-derived CDR1 and CDR2 are MNHEY and SMNVEV (reference sequence). Trimming took off 6 bases at V and 3 bases at J, with 12 bases between the two ends. DNA of the CDR3: TGTGCCAGCAGGGGTAACGAGCACTACGAGCAGTACTTC. This sequence encodes CASRGNEHYEQYF.

This chain uses TRBV21-1 with TRBJ2-7; the DNA was not used to check the table's D call, TRBD2. TRBV21-1 is recorded as a pseudogene. The CDR3 contains 17 residues. CDR3 in amino acids: CASSKGRTSGSSYEQYF. CDR3 sequence (DNA): TGTGCCAGCAGCAAAGGCCGAACTAGCGGGAGCTCCTACGAGCAGTACTTC.

This chain joins TRBV7-2 and TRBJ2-1, with 16 bases fitting TRBD2. Losses at the gene ends were 7 bases for V and 15 bases for J; bases not matched to a gene: 9. Germline lookup yields CDR1 SGHTA and CDR2 FQGNSA. The CDR3 is made up of 14 amino acids. In DNA, the CDR3 is TGTGCCAGCAATACCGGGACTAGCGGGAGGGCCGGGTTCTTC. Translation gives CASNTGTSGRAGFF. Complete variable domain (other parts from reference TRBV7-2 and TRBJ2-1): GAGVSQSPSNKVTEKGKDVELRCDPISGHTALYWYRQSLGQGLEFLIYFQGNSAPDKSGLPSDRFSAERTGGSVSTLTIQRTQQEDSAVYLCASNTGTSGRAGFFGPGTRLTVL.

Only a few counts were recorded for this clone. The chain has TRBV28 and TRBJ1-2, with D unclear. This CDR3 comprises 14 residues. V shed 6 bases and J shed 5 bases, with 16 bases lying between them. CDR1 MDHEN and CDR2 SYDVKM come from the germline V gene. The CDR3 coding sequence is TGTGCCAGCAGCCCGTTGGGGAGTATATATGGCTACACCTTC. It codes for CASSPLGSIYGYTF.

This chain joins TRBV28 and TRBJ2-5, with D hard to call. The V end was cut by 7 bases, the J end by 3 bases, with 6 bases between. Germline lookup yields CDR1 MDHEN and CDR2 SYDVKM. This CDR3 region has 11 residues. The CDR3 spells CASTLEETQYF. The CDR3 nucleotides read TGTGCCAGCACCTTAGAAGAGACCCAGTACTTC.

V usage is TRBV27 and J usage is TRBJ2-1; D is unresolved. The CDR3 totals 16 residues. The V gene's germline CDR1 is MNHEY and CDR2 SMNVEV (reference sequence). V was shortened by 1 base and J by 4 bases, with 14 bases between the two germline ends. This chain's CDR3 is CASSLFWVPPYNEQFF. The CDR3 DNA sequence: TGTGCCAGCAGTTTATTTTGGGTACCCCCTTACAATGAGCAGTTCTTC.